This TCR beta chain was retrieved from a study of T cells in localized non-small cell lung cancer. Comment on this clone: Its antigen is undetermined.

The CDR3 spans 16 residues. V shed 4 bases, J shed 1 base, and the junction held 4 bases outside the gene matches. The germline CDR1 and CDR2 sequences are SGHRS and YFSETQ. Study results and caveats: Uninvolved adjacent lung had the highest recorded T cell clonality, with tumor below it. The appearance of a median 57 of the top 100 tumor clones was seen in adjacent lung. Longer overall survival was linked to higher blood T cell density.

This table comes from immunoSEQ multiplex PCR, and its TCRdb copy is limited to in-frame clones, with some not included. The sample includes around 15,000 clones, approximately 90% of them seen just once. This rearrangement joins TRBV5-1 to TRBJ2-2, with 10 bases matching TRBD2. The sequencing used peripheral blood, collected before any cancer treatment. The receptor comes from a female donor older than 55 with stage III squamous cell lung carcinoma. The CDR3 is CASSPWTSGNTGELFF. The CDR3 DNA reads TGCGCCAGCAGCCCGTGGACTAGCGGGAACACCGGGGAGCTGTTTTTT.